This TCR beta chain comes out of a study of T cell responses to AZD1222 COVID-19 vaccine. The wider study: Second-dose intervals near 4 or 12 weeks were combined.

Clones were read by immunoSEQ multiplex PCR, and TCRdb kept only the in-frame ones, dropping some. The table includes fewer than 130,000 clones, about nine tenths detected once. Regarding this clone: Antigen specificity is unknown.

In germline, CDR1 is MNHEY, CDR2 SMNVEV (reference sequence). V lost 6 bases and J lost 0, with 12 bases in between. This CDR3 contains 15 residues. Study-level findings and limits: Recipients of two AZD1222 doses showed rising Spike-specific TCR breadth and depth.

The sequencing used peripheral blood, collected on day 0 of AZD1222 vaccination. The source is an adult in good health. The chain carries TRBV27 and TRBJ1-5; TRBD1 is a possible D gene (6 bases). The DNA of the CDR3 is TGTGCCAGCAGACGAACAGGGTATAGCAATCAGCCCCAGCATTTT. Amino acid sequence: CASRRTGYSNQPQHF.